Included here is one TCR beta chain sequence, with context. Antigen: not known. The data derive from a study of CD8 T cells in Susac syndrome. CDR3 size: 15 residues. V lost 7 bases to trimming and J lost 6 bases, with 18 bases between them. After extraction with the RNeasy kit, about 0.45 to 1 ug of the RNA was reverse transcribed using random hexamers. TCRdb recomputed calls from the immunoSEQ multiplex PCR reads with MiXCR, one row per CDR3 protein. The sample records about 400,000 distinct CDR3 sequences, roughly 85% being singletons. Sequencing of TCR beta was carried out in blood CD8+ and CD4+ T cells. Study results and caveats: That the number of individuals in its TCR sequencing and HLA analysis was relatively small was acknowledged by the study.

Specimen: CD8+ T cells from PBMCs. The source is a human donor with multiple sclerosis. The gene calls are TRBV12-3 or TRBV12-4 and TRBJ1-4; perhaps TRBD1 as D (5 bases). This chain's CDR3 is CASTLGLGRDEKLFF. As DNA, the CDR3 is TGTGCCAGCACCTTGGGGCTGGGTAGGGATGAAAAACTGTTTTTT.